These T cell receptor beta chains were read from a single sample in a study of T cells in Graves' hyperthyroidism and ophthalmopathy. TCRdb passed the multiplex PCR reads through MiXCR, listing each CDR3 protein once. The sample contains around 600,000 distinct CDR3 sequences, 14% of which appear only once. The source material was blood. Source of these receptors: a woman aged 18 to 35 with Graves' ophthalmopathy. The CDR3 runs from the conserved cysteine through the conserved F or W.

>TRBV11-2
CASSLSPGLSYEQYF
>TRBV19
CASSVTSNTEAFF
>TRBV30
CAWSLEAGGYNEQFF
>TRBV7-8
CASSLLLGGGQKNIQYF
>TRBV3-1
CASSQGFGQGNEKLFF
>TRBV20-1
CSARETSGTNIQYF
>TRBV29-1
CSVPGPRMVNTEAFF
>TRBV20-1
CSARDGRTEAFF
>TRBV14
CASSRLGTDPYEQYF
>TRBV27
CASSLMDRGLDTGELFF
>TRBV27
CASSLFGTGPYEQYF